The sequence of this T cell receptor (beta chain) was determined in a study of cytomegalovirus exposure and HLA in healthy donors. On this clone itself: What it binds is not known.

The PCR had 60 Vbeta and 13 Jbeta primers. Assay: immunoSEQ multiplex PCR; the TCRdb copy retains only in-frame clones and omits some. The sample contains around 190,000 clones, around 80% of which appear only once. Between the trimmed V and J ends, which lost 5 bases and 1 base, there was a span of 17 bases. The CDR3 is 16 residues long. In germline, CDR1 is MNHNY, CDR2 SVGAGI (reference sequence). Study results and caveats: Earlier analysis yielded a pattern in which most TCR beta V segments were productive about 90% or about 30% of the time.

The TCR originated in a young woman in good health and CMV-seropositive. This chain joins TRBV6-6 and TRBJ1-1, with a weak D call TRBD1 (5 bases). Sequenced material: PBMCs. DNA for the CDR3: TGTGCCAGCAGTCCATTAAGGCAGGGAAGGAACACTGAAGCTTTCTTT. Its translation is CASSPLRQGRNTEAFF.